This TCR beta chain was identified in a study of T cell responses to AZD1222 COVID-19 vaccine (dated by TCRdb to about 2021). With regard to the full study: AZD1222 recipients with second doses at about 4 weeks or about 12 weeks were pooled, because spike-specific TCR depth and breadth did not differ between schedules. TCR sequencing was performed for approximately 240 trial participants, of whom approximately 200 were given two doses of AZD1222 and around 25 were given two doses of MenACWY control vaccine. Trial participants were enrolled by age into 18-55, 56-69 and 70-plus year subgroups, with about 150, 28 and 57 TCR-sequenced participants respectively. Here is what the overall study found, with its caveats: Conclusions about previously exposed vaccinees are limited because only six or seven AZD1222 recipients were SARS-CoV-2 seropositive at baseline. Participants were mostly white British, with more females than males. The authors suggested clonal diversity may have been underestimated. Reportedly, close to half of the unique spike-specific TCRs recognized epitopes lying outside the regions that are mutated in the B.1.351 and B.1.1.7 variants. CD4 TCRs associated with the vaccine covered the entire spike protein, and the dominant responses were in regions 160-218 and 743-854. Because no day 14 peak-response samples were available, the repertoires could be characterized only after the peak T cell response. The 56-69-year group was small, and its depth increase did not reach significance, likely because of low power. Spike-specific TCR breadth and depth rose significantly after two AZD1222 doses compared with day 0 and with MenACWY recipients.

The sample's time point label, decoded: baseline before first vaccination. Vaccinee samples were obtained from the UK trials COV001 and COV002, which included a single-blind randomized controlled phase 2/3 trial of AZD1222 (ChAdOx1 nCoV-19) in healthy adults. For TCRbeta chain sequencing, PBMC samples were collected from trial participants at day 0 and at day 28 after the second dose. The CDR3 regions of human TCRbeta chains were analyzed by immunosequencing. The original methods were these. TCRs in the repertoires were compared against a reference library of SARS-CoV-2-specific TCRs that had been generated with the MIRA antigen-specificity platform. Breadth was defined as the fraction of unique TCRs that were SARS-CoV-2-associated. Depth was defined as the fraction of total T cells that were SARS-CoV-2-associated. Using the MIRA data, every spike-specific TCR was mapped to the spike region that the TCR reacted to and assigned to either a CD4 or a CD8 class. Log10-transformed breadth and depth values were compared by one-way ANOVA with Sidak's multiple comparisons tests. Entries here come from immuneACCESS through TCRdb and include only in-frame sequences with V and J called. Some clones fail to appear in such tables; in the studies checked, an unresolved V gene covers under half of the shortfall, and the cause of the remainder is unknown. V and J calls and clone size follow that table, whereas D and trimming were derived from the DNA. For this sample the table gives around 120,000 clones, of which approximately 88% were detected only once. The top ten clonotypes cover about 5% of the sample.

Inclusive of the bounding cysteine and phenylalanine, the CDR3 is 14 residues long. This entry keeps only the CDR3 DNA: 42 bases, framed from base 1. V and J lose 0 bases and 4 bases, and a span of 7 bases separates them. The germline V gene encodes CDR1 MNHNY and CDR2 SVGAGI (reference sequence). Notes on this clone: Its antigen remains unidentified. No qualities accompany the bases; no much larger clone lies one base away.

This material consisted of peripheral blood, taken on day 0 of AZD1222 vaccination. The sequence joins TRBV6-6 to TRBJ1-3, with TRBD1 perhaps the D gene, on 6 matching bases. The clonotype originates from an adult in good health. The CDR3 corresponds to CASSYSGGGNTIYF. The nucleotides read TGTGCCAGCAGTTACTCGGGGGGCGGAAACACCATATATTTT.